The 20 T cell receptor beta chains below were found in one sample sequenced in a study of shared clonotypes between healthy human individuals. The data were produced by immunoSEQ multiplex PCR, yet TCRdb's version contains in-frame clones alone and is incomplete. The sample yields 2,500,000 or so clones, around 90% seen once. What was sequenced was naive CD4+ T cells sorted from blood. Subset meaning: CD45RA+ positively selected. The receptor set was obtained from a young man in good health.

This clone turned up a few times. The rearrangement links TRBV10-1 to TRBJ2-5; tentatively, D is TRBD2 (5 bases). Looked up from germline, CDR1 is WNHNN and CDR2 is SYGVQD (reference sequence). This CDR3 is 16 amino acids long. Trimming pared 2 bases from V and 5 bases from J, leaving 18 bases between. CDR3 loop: CASSEGLSGIRETQYF. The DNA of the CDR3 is TGCGCCAGCAGTGAGGGGCTTTCGGGGATACGGGAGACCCAGTACTTC.

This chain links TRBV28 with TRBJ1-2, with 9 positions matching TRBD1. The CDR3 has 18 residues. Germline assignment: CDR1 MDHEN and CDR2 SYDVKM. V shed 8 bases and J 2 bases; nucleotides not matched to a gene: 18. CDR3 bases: TGTGCCAGCCACACATTGGGACAGGGCGTTTCCCGGAACTATGGCTACACCTTC. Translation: CASHTLGQGVSRNYGYTF.

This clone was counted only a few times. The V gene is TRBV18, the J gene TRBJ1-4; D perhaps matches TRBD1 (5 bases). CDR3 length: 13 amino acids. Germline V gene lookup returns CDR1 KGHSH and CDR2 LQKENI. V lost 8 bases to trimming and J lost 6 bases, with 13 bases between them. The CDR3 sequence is CASERGQDEKLFF. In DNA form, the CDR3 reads TGTGCCAGCGAGAGGGGCCAGGATGAAAAACTGTTTTTT.

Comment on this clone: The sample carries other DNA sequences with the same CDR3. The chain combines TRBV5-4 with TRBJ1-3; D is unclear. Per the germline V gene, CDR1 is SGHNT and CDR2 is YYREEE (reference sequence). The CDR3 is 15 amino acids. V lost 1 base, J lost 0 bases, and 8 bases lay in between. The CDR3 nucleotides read TGTGCCAGCAGCTTGCCCGGCGCCTCTGGAAACACCATATATTTT. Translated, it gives CASSLPGASGNTIYF.

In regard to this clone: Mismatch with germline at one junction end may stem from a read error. The CDR3 nucleotides are TGTGCCAGCAGCCCCGGACAGGGAACGGTCTTC. This gives the protein CASSPGQGTVF. V gene TRBV7-8 combines with J gene TRBJ2-1, with 8 bases aligning to TRBD1. This CDR3 spans 11 amino acids. The germline CDR1 and CDR2 sequences are SGHVS and FQNEAQ.

CDR3 coding DNA: TGTGCCAGCAGCTTGGGCACCGGGACAGGGGGCGGTCAGCCCCAGCATTTT. Translation: CASSLGTGTGGGQPQHF. This sequence joins TRBV5-8 and TRBJ1-5, with TRBD1 matching over 12 bases. CDR3 length equals 17 residues. V shed 0 bases and J 6 bases; nucleotides not matched to a gene: 7. The germline CDR1 and CDR2 sequences are SGHTS and YDEGEE.

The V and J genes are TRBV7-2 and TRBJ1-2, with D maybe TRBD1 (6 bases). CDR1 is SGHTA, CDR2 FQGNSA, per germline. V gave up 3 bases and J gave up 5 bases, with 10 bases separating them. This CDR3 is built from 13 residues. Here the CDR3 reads CASSFDRQYGYTF. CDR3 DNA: TGTGCCAGCAGCTTCGACAGGCAATATGGCTACACCTTC.

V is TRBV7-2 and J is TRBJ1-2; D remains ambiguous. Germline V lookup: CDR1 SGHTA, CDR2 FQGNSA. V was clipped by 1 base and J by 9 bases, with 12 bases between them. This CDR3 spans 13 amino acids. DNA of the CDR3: TGTGCCAGCAGCTTAGGTCCGGGAGGGAGCTACACCTTC. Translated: CASSLGPGGSYTF. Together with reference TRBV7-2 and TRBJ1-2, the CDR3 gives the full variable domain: GAGVSQSPSNKVTEKGKDVELRCDPISGHTALYWYRQSLGQGLEFLIYFQGNSAPDKSGLPSDRFSAERTGGSVSTLTIQRTQQEDSAVYLCASSLGPGGSYTFGSGTRLTVV.

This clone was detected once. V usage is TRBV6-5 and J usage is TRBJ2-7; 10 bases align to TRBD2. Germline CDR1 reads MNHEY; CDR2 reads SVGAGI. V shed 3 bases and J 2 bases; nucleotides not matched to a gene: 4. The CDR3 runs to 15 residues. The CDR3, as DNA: TGTGCCAGCAGTTATGAGCGGGAGGGCCCCTACGAGCAGTACTTC. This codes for CASSYEREGPYEQYF.

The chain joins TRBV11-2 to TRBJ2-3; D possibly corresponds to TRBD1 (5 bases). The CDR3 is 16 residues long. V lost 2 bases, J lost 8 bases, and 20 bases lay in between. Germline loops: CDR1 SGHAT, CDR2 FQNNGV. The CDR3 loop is CASSLSPRAQGTTQYF. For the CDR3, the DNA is TGTGCCAGCAGCTTATCCCCCAGGGCCCAAGGTACTACGCAGTATTTT.

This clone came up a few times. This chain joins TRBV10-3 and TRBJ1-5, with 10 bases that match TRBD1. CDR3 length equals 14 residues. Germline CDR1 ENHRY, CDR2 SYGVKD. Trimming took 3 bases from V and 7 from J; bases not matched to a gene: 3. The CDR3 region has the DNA TGTGCCATCAGTGATGGGACAGGGGAACAGCCCCAGCATTTT. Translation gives CAISDGTGEQPQHF.

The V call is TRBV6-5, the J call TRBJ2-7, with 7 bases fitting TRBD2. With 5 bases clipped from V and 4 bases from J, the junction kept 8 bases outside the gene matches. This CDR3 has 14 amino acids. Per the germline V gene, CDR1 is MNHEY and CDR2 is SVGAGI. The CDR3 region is CASSVRGGPYEQYF. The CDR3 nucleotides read TGTGCCAGCAGTGTCCGGGGAGGGCCTTACGAGCAGTACTTC.

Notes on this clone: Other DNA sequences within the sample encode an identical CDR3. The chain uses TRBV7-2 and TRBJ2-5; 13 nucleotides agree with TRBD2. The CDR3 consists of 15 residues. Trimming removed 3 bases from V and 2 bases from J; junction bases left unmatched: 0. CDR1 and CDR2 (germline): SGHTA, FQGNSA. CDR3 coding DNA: TGTGCCAGCAGCTTGGGACTAGCGGGGCAAGAGACCCAGTACTTC. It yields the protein CASSLGLAGQETQYF.

The CDR3, as DNA: TGTGCCAGCAGCTTGTGGGGGGCTCAAGAGACCCAGTACTTC. As protein: CASSLWGAQETQYF. The chain employs TRBV5-4 and TRBJ2-5; tentatively, D is TRBD1 or TRBD2 (6 bases each). CDR1 and CDR2 (germline): SGHNT, YYREEE (reference sequence). The CDR3 contains 14 residues. The V end was cut by 1 base, the J end by 2 bases, with 9 bases between. Variable domain in full (rest from reference TRBV5-4 and TRBJ2-5): ETGVTQSPTHLIKTRGQQVTLRCSSQSGHNTVSWYQQALGQGPQFIFQYYREEENGRGNFPPRFSGLQFPNYSSELNVNALELDDSALYLCASSLWGAQETQYFGPGTRLLVL.

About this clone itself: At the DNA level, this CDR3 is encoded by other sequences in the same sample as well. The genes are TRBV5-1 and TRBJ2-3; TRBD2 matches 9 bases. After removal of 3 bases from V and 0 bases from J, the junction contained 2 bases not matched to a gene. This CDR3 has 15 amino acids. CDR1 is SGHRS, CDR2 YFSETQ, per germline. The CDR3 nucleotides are TGCGCCAGCAGCTCCCTAGCGGGAAGCACAGATACGCAGTATTTT. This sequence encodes CASSSLAGSTDTQYF.

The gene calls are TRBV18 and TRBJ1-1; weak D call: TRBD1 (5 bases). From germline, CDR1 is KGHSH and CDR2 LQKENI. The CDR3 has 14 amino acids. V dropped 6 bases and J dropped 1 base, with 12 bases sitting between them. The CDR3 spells CASSPGFENTEAFF. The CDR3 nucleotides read TGTGCCAGCTCCCCAGGGTTTGAGAACACTGAAGCTTTCTTT.

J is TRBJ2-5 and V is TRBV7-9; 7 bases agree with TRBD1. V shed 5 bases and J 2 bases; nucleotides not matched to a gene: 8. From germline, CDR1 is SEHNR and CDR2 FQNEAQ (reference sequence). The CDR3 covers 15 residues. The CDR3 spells CASSQGGVGQETQYF. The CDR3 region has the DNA TGTGCCAGCAGCCAAGGGGGCGTGGGGCAAGAGACCCAGTACTTC.

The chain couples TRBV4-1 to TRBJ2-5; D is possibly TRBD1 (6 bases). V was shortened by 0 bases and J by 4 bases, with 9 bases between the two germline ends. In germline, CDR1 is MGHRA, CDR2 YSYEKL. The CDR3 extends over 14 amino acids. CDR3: CASSQEQGPETQYF. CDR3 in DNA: TGCGCCAGCAGCCAAGAGCAGGGGCCAGAGACCCAGTACTTC.

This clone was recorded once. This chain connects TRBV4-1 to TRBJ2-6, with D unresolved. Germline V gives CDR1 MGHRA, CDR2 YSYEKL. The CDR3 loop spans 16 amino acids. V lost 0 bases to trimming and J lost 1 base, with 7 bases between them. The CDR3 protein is CASSQDVTSGANVLTF. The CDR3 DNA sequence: TGCGCCAGCAGCCAAGATGTGACTTCTGGGGCCAACGTCCTGACTTTC.

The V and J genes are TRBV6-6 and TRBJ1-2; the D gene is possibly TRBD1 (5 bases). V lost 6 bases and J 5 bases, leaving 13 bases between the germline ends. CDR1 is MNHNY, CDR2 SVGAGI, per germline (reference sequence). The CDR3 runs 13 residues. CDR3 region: CASSRQRGYGYTF. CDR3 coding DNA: TGTGCCAGCAGCCGACAGCGAGGATATGGCTACACCTTC.